The rows below give T cell receptor beta chains drawn from one sample of a study of blood T cell repertoires in COVID-19. Repertoires were generated with immunoSEQ multiplex PCR, while TCRdb's copy carries only in-frame clones and drops some. Of around 150,000 clones in the sample, 82% are singletons; the top ten hold around 7%. Input material: peripheral blood. The receptors stem from a woman aged 40-49 years with COVID-19, enrolled during active disease. Both conserved end residues are part of each CDR3. The D gene is left open where the match is weak. Where a row states a size, it is once, few, many or the class of an expanded clone; other rows omit it.

TRBJ1-3,-,TRBV2,-,17,TGTGCCAGCAGTGCGGGCACGTCAGGGATATTAGGAAACACCATATATTTT,CASSAGTSGILGNTIYF
TRBJ1-3,TRBD1,TRBV5-4,-,12,TGTGCCAGTAGGGGGCCCGGAAACACCATATATTTT,CASRGPGNTIYF
TRBJ2-5,-,TRBV29-1,-,12,TGCAGCGTTCTTACGACAGAAGAGACCCAGTACTTC,CSVLTTEETQYF
TRBJ2-1,-,TRBV11-2,-,10,TGTGCCAGCAGCTCGAATGAGCAGTTCTTC,CASSSNEQFF
TRBJ1-1,TRBD1,TRBV6-5,-,15,TGTGCCAGCAGTTACGAAGCAGGGGGGTTCACTGAAGCTTTCTTT,CASSYEAGGFTEAFF
TRBJ1-4,-,TRBV19,-,13,TGTGCCACTCGGTCCGAGACGGGTGAAAAACTGTTTTTT,CATRSETGEKLFF
TRBJ1-1,-,TRBV5-1,-,14,TGCGCCAGCAGCCTCTCCGACTCGGGAACTGAAGCTTTCTTT,CASSLSDSGTEAFF
TRBJ2-2,TRBD2,TRBV27,-,18,TGTGCCAGCAGTCCCTTCGGGACTAGCGGGAGTGAAACCGGGGAGCTGTTTTTT,CASSPFGTSGSETGELFF
TRBJ1-5,-,TRBV5-4,-,15,TGTGCCAGCAGCTTGTGGGCAAATAGCAATCAGCCCCAGCATTTT,CASSLWANSNQPQHF
TRBJ2-2,-,TRBV7-9,few,14,TGTGCCAGCAGCCCAGTGAGGGTTAACGGGGAGCTGTTTTTT,CASSPVRVNGELFF
TRBJ1-6,-,TRBV7-6,once,18,TGTGCCAGCAGCCCCCGGGTCGGAGACGTGCCCTATAATTCACCCCTCCACTTT,CASSPRVGDVPYNSPLHF
TRBJ2-3,-,TRBV5-8,-,12,TGTGCCAGCAGTCCGTATCCAGATACGCAGTATTTT,CASSPYPDTQYF
TRBJ2-7,TRBD1,TRBV19,-,13,TGTGCCAGTAGGTTCCAGGGGGATTACGAGCAGTACTTC,CASRFQGDYEQYF
TRBJ2-3,-,TRBV21-1,-,18,TGTGCCAGCAGCAAAAAACCAGCGGGAGGGCGGGGCACAGATACGCAGTATTTT,CASSKKPAGGRGTDTQYF
TRBJ1-1,-,TRBV5-1,-,11,TGCGCCAGCAGCTTCGGGGGGTTGGCTTTCTTT,CASSFGGLAFF
TRBJ2-1,TRBD2,TRBV7-2,-,15,TGTGCCAGCAGGCCCGCTAGCGGCCCCAGGAATGAGCAGTTCTTC,CASRPASGPRNEQFF
TRBJ1-1,-,TRBV30,-,14,TGTGCCTGGAGTGTAGGAATCGGGGGCACTGAAGCTTTCTTT,CAWSVGIGGTEAFF
TRBJ2-2,TRBD2,TRBV3-1/TRBV3-2,few,16,TGTGCCAGCCGCCCGTTGGTAGCGGGTGACACCGGGGAGCTGTTTTTT,CASRPLVAGDTGELFF
TRBJ2-2,TRBD2,TRBV2,-,16,TGTGCCAGCAGTGCCAGCGGGAGGGTGAACACCGGGGAGCTGTTTTTT,CASSASGRVNTGELFF
TRBJ1-2,-,TRBV6-5,-,14,TGTGCCAGCACCTCTCTAGGGAGGAGATATGGCTACACCTTC,CASTSLGRRYGYTF
TRBJ1-2,-,TRBV30,-,11,TGTGCCTGGAGTGTGAGGGCCGGCTACACCTTC,CAWSVRAGYTF
TRBJ2-7,TRBD1,TRBV19,-,15,TGTGCCAGTAGCATGGGGACAGGGGCGACCTACGAGCAGTACTTC,CASSMGTGATYEQYF
TRBJ2-7,TRBD2,TRBV6-6,-,12,TGTGCCAGCAGTTGGGAGGGAGAATTGCAATACTTC,CASSWEGELQYF
TRBJ1-1,TRBD1,TRBV18,-,14,TGTGCCAGCTCACCGGGACAGGGGAACACTGAAGCTTTCTTT,CASSPGQGNTEAFF
TRBJ2-2,TRBD2,TRBV11-3,few,15,TGTGCCAGCAGCTCGACTAGCGGGAGGTTCGGGGAGCTGTTTTTT,CASSSTSGRFGELFF
TRBJ2-2,TRBD2,TRBV27,-,15,TGTGCCAGCAGTTGGACTAGAATGGTCCCCGGGGAGCTGTTTTTT,CASSWTRMVPGELFF
TRBJ1-3,-,TRBV12-3/TRBV12-4,-,13,TGTGCCAGCAGTTTAGTGGCAGGAAACACCATATATTTT,CASSLVAGNTIYF